The 16 T cell receptor beta chains below were found in one sample sequenced in a study of response to subunit inactivated influenza vaccine. TCRdb re-derived calls from the RT-PCR reads in MiXCR, one entry per CDR3 protein. The table lists under 500,000 distinct CDR3 sequences, around 9.9% of them singletons. The material sequenced was PBMCs from blood, taken 40 to 50 days after vaccination. These receptors were obtained from a man aged 50-60 years who received an inactivated influenza vaccine.

This clonotype has ten or more counts. The rearrangement links TRBV4-1 to TRBJ2-1; D is unresolved. Trimming cost V 1 base and J 1 base, with 14 bases left between them. This CDR3 is 17 amino acids long. Germline lookup yields CDR1 MGHRA and CDR2 YSYEKL. The CDR3 region is CASSQADLLGSYNEQFF. The CDR3 DNA follows: TGCGCCAGCAGCCAAGCGGATTTATTAGGGTCCTACAATGAGCAGTTCTTC.

This clonotype was seen repeatedly, ten times or more. The V and J genes are TRBV29-1 and TRBJ2-2, with 7 bases aligning to TRBD2. The CDR3 runs to 13 residues. J gave up 6 bases and V 6 bases, and 7 bases lay outside the gene matches. CDR1 and CDR2 from the germline V gene are SQVTM and ANQGSEA. CDR3 nucleotides: TGCAGCGTAGGGAGGGCCTTAGCCGGGGAGCTGTTTTTT. Its protein product is CSVGRALAGELFF.

This clonotype occurred many times. The V gene is TRBV5-6, the J gene TRBJ2-3; D is perhaps TRBD2 (5 bases). V dropped 2 bases and J dropped 2 bases, with 18 bases sitting between them. CDR3 length equals 17 residues. Germline CDR1 SGHDT, CDR2 YYEEEE. CDR3 in amino acids: CASSFKDGGLSTDTQYF. For the CDR3, the DNA is TGTGCCAGCAGCTTTAAGGACGGAGGACTGTCCACAGATACGCAGTATTTT.

CDR3 protein: CASSQAGQGRTEAFF. DNA for the CDR3: TGCGCCAGCAGCCAAGCGGGACAGGGAAGGACTGAAGCTTTCTTT. The V and J genes are TRBV4-1 and TRBJ1-1, with 9 bases identical to TRBD1. This CDR3 has 15 amino acids. Germline values: CDR1 MGHRA, CDR2 YSYEKL. V shed 1 base, J shed 5 bases, and the junction held 5 bases outside the gene matches.

The chain uses TRBV3-1 and TRBJ2-2, with D maybe TRBD2 (5 bases). The CDR3 contains 14 residues. V was clipped by 3 bases and J by 13 bases, with 18 bases between them. Germline V gene sequence: CDR1 LGHDT, CDR2 YNNKEL (reference sequence). This chain's CDR3 is CASSQDVTGYSLFF. CDR3 DNA sequence: TGTGCCAGCAGCCAGGACGTGACGGGATATTCGCTGTTTTTT.

Of note for this clonotype: A much more abundant neighbour one base away suggests this may be a read error. The chain links TRBV12-3 or TRBV12-4 to TRBJ2-7, with D maybe TRBD2 (5 bases). The CDR3 is 15 amino acids. The V and J ends lost 1 base and 6 bases respectively, with 16 bases between them. DNA of the CDR3: TGTGCCAGCAGTTTAGGAGGGTCCCTGGCTTCCGAGCAGTACTTC. Its translation: CASSLGGSLASEQYF.

This clonotype has at least ten counts. The rearrangement links TRBV29-1 to TRBJ2-1, with a tentative D call TRBD2 (6 bases). The CDR3 contains 15 residues. Germline CDR1 SQVTM, CDR2 ANQGSEA. V was cut by 7 bases and J by 4 bases, with 20 bases left in between. The CDR3 nucleotides read TGCAGCGACTTCTCCCCCGGGAGTGTTTACAATGAGCAGTTCTTC. The encoded protein is CSDFSPGSVYNEQFF.

There are many counts of this clonotype. The chain links TRBV12-3 or TRBV12-4 to TRBJ1-5, with D perhaps TRBD1 (5 bases). The CDR3 totals 17 residues. Trimming removed 1 base at V and 2 bases at J, with 15 bases between. CDR3 amino acids: CASSLVQVGEGNQPQHF. CDR3 nucleotides: TGTGCCAGCAGTTTAGTCCAGGTAGGGGAAGGCAATCAGCCCCAGCATTTT.

This clonotype was counted only a few times. J is TRBJ1-1 and V is TRBV11-2, with D hard to call. V shed 2 bases and J shed 0 bases, with 13 bases lying between them. The V gene's germline CDR1 is SGHAT and CDR2 FQNNGV. The CDR3 extends over 16 amino acids. CDR3 DNA sequence: TGTGCCAGCAGCTTAAGGCGGACGGCCATGAACACTGAAGCTTTCTTT. Its protein is CASSLRRTAMNTEAFF.

This sequence joins TRBV5-1 and TRBJ1-5; a weak D match, TRBD1 (5 bases). CDR1 SGHRS and CDR2 YFSETQ come from the germline V gene. V shed 0 bases and J shed 6 bases, with 7 bases lying between them. CDR3 length: 13 residues. CDR3 loop: CASSLVGRQPQHF. Here the CDR3 DNA reads TGCGCCAGCAGCTTGGTGGGGCGTCAGCCCCAGCATTTT. Full variable domain (remainder filled in from reference TRBV5-1 and TRBJ1-5): KAGVTQTPRYLIKTRGQQVTLSCSPISGHRSVSWYQQTPGQGLQFLFEYFSETQRNKGNFPGRFSGRQFSNSRSEMNVSTLELGDSALYLCASSLVGRQPQHFGDGTRLSIL.

The table lists this clonotype with many counts. The chain recombines TRBV12-3 or TRBV12-4 with TRBJ2-3, with 10 bases that match TRBD1. The V segment lost 6 bases and the J segment 7 bases; nucleotides outside the gene matches: 7. This CDR3 has 14 amino acids. CDR3 nucleotides: TGTGCCAGCAGGAGACAGGGGGCTTTTCATACGCAGTATTTT. Amino acid sequence: CASRRQGAFHTQYF.

The chain joins TRBV5-1 to TRBJ2-3; 9 nucleotides align to TRBD2. This CDR3 region has 16 residues. The V segment lost 0 bases and the J segment 2 bases; nucleotides outside the gene matches: 4. Per germline, CDR1 SGHRS and CDR2 YFSETQ. The CDR3 loop reads CASSLAGGGATDTQYF. Written as DNA, the CDR3 is TGCGCCAGCAGCTTGGCCGGCGGGGGGGCCACAGATACGCAGTATTTT.

This chain uses TRBV10-1 with TRBJ2-7; no clear D. Germline loops: CDR1 WNHNN, CDR2 SYGVQD (reference sequence). Trimming pared 0 bases from V and 6 bases from J, leaving 18 bases between. The CDR3 covers 16 residues. CDR3 bases: TGCGCCAGCAGTGAGTCCCGATTTTGGGCTGGGTCCGAGCAGTACTTC. This codes for CASSESRFWAGSEQYF.

This clonotype occurred a few times. The J gene is TRBJ2-7, the V gene TRBV5-1; no clear D gene. CDR3 length: 13 amino acids. The V gene lost 1 base and the J gene lost 3 bases, with 8 bases spanning the gap. The germline CDR1 and CDR2 sequences are SGHRS and YFSETQ. The CDR3 sequence is CASSLNSYYEQYF. Here the CDR3 DNA reads TGCGCCAGCAGCTTGAACTCATACTACGAGCAGTACTTC.

The chain recombines TRBV7-9 with TRBJ1-2; 10 positions agree with TRBD1. Germline trimming cut 6 bases from V and 8 bases from J; bases unmatched to any gene: 15. This CDR3 is 16 amino acids long. The germline CDR1 and CDR2 sequences are SEHNR and FQNEAQ (reference sequence). This CDR3 is CASSSGTGVFGSGYTF. The CDR3 DNA reads TGTGCCAGCAGTTCCGGGACAGGGGTTTTTGGTTCGGGCTACACCTTC.

The table lists this clonotype with many counts. The rearrangement uses TRBV29-1 and TRBJ2-1; 7 bases are shared with TRBD2. The length of the CDR3 is 16 residues. Germline values: CDR1 SQVTM, CDR2 ANQGSEA. V dropped 4 bases and J dropped 5; count of bases not matched to a gene: 14. CDR3 loop: CSVVGKDYGRNNEQFF. In nucleotides, the CDR3 is TGCAGCGTTGTGGGGAAAGATTACGGGAGGAACAATGAGCAGTTCTTC.